This entry lists 15 T cell receptor beta chains sequenced from one sample in a study of blood T cell repertoires in COVID-19. Measured with immunoSEQ multiplex PCR; TCRdb has only the in-frame clones, and not every one. The profile shows roughly 120,000 clones, about 74% of them singletons. Sequenced: peripheral blood. These receptors all come from a man in his 70s with acute or convalescent COVID-19.

This chain uses TRBV27 with TRBJ1-1; D might be TRBD1 (5 bases). Germline V gives CDR1 MNHEY, CDR2 SMNVEV (reference sequence). This CDR3 region has 14 residues. The germline V and J ends were trimmed by 7 bases and 0 bases, with 12 bases remaining between them. CDR3 in amino acids: CASTPGGMNTEAFF. In nucleotides, the CDR3 is TGTGCCAGCACCCCGGGGGGGATGAACACTGAAGCTTTCTTT.

The chain combines TRBV19 with TRBJ1-2; 10 positions agree with TRBD1. Looked up from germline, CDR1 is LNHDA and CDR2 is SQIVND (reference sequence). The CDR3 sequence is 12 residues long. V lost 7 bases, J lost 7 bases, and 3 bases stayed unmatched. The chain's CDR3 is CASTDRGGGYTF. For the CDR3, the DNA is TGTGCCAGTACGGACAGGGGGGGTGGCTACACCTTC. The whole variable domain, filled in from reference TRBV19 and TRBJ1-2, reads DGGITQSPKYLFRKEGQNVTLSCEQNLNHDAMYWYRQDPGQGLRLIYYSQIVNDFQKGDIAEGYSVSREKKESFPLTVTSAQKNPTAFYLCASTDRGGGYTFGSGTRLTVV.

The rearrangement links TRBV6-5 to TRBJ1-2; possible D gene TRBD1, 6 bases. This CDR3 contains 15 residues. The germline V gene encodes CDR1 MNHEY and CDR2 SVGAGI. Between the trimmed V and J ends, which lost 6 bases and 0 bases, there was a span of 14 bases. As DNA, the CDR3 is TGTGCCAGCAGCCCAGGGGCCTTCCCTAACTATGGCTACACCTTC. The encoded protein is CASSPGAFPNYGYTF.

The J gene is TRBJ2-7, the V gene TRBV5-1; 7 bases are a match to TRBD1. Germline assignment: CDR1 SGHRS and CDR2 YFSETQ. CDR3 length: 17 amino acids. The ends lost 3 bases at V and 2 bases at J; junction bases unmatched: 14. CDR3 bases: TGCGCCAGCAGCTCCCCTCCACAGGGGAAAGGGCCCTACGAGCAGTACTTC. Its protein is CASSSPPQGKGPYEQYF.

The chain couples TRBV3-1 (or the pseudogene TRBV3-2) to TRBJ1-6; 12 bases agree with TRBD1. This CDR3 region has 14 residues. Looked up from germline, CDR1 is LGHDT and CDR2 is YNNKEL (reference sequence). Unmatched junction bases numbered 4, after V lost 7 bases and J lost 9 bases. The CDR3 sequence is CASNQGQGASPLHF. The DNA for the CDR3 is TGTGCCAGCAACCAGGGACAGGGGGCTTCACCCCTCCACTTT.

This clone was seen at least ten times. The genes are TRBV18 and TRBJ2-3; D might be TRBD2 (6 bases). V dropped 4 bases and J dropped 4 bases, with 12 bases sitting between them. Germline V gene lookup returns CDR1 KGHSH and CDR2 LQKENI. The CDR3 has 14 amino acids. The CDR3 reads CASSLGGPPDTQYF. The CDR3 DNA is TGTGCCAGCTCACTGGGGGGTCCGCCAGATACGCAGTATTTT.

J is TRBJ2-7 and V is TRBV7-6, with TRBD2 identical over 7 bases. This CDR3 is built from 15 residues. V trimming: 8 bases; J trimming: 0 bases; junction bases outside the gene matches: 10. The germline V gene encodes CDR1 SGHVS and CDR2 FNYEAQ. The CDR3 DNA reads TGTGCCAGCTCCAAAAGGGAGCGGGACTCCTACGAGCAGTACTTC. Its translation is CASSKRERDSYEQYF.

The chain employs TRBV7-7 and TRBJ2-7, with TRBD2 as a possible D gene (5 bases). The germline CDR1 and CDR2 sequences are SSHAT and FNYEAQ (reference sequence). The CDR3 spans 13 residues. The V end was cut by 3 bases, the J end by 1 base, with 7 bases between. The chain's CDR3 is CASSLGDSYEQYF. The CDR3 nucleotides read TGTGCCAGCAGCTTGGGAGATTCCTACGAGCAGTACTTC. Supplemented by reference TRBV7-7 and TRBJ2-7, the full variable domain reads GAGVSQSPRYKVTKRGQDVTLRCDPISSHATLYWYQQALGQGPEFLTYFNYEAQPDKSGLPSDRFSAERPEGSISTLTIQRTEQRDSAMYRCASSLGDSYEQYFGPGTRLTVT.

The chain joins TRBV3-1 (or the pseudogene TRBV3-2) to TRBJ2-7, with 7 bases that match TRBD2. The J segment lost 6 bases and the V segment lost 2 bases, leaving 10 bases of the junction unmatched. This CDR3 contains 15 residues. Germline V gene sequence: CDR1 LGHDT, CDR2 YNNKEL (reference sequence). The chain's CDR3 is CASSQRQYSGGEQYF. In DNA form, the CDR3 reads TGTGCCAGCAGCCAAAGACAGTACTCGGGGGGCGAGCAGTACTTC.

The genes are TRBV28 and TRBJ2-4, with 7 bases lining up with TRBD2. Per the germline V gene, CDR1 is MDHEN and CDR2 is SYDVKM. V was clipped by 0 bases and J by 7 bases; unmatched bases: 3. This CDR3 region has 14 residues. This CDR3 is CASSLWTAGNIQYF. CDR3 DNA: TGTGCCAGCAGTTTATGGACAGCGGGGAACATTCAGTACTTC.

This chain uses TRBV5-1 with TRBJ2-1, with a weak D call TRBD1 (6 bases). CDR1 SGHRS and CDR2 YFSETQ come from the germline V gene. Trimming stripped 4 bases from V and 4 bases from J, with 18 bases between. The CDR3 extends over 16 amino acids. CDR3: CASSPGQLMSYNEQFF. The CDR3 region has the DNA TGCGCCAGCAGCCCCGGACAGTTAATGTCATACAATGAGCAGTTCTTC.

This chain links TRBV12-3 or TRBV12-4 with TRBJ2-1; D is ambiguous. The CDR3 sequence is 11 residues long. Trimming removed 5 bases at V and 10 bases at J, with 9 bases between. The CDR3 nucleotides read TGTGCCAGCAGTACCATAGTGGAGCAGTTCTTC. Translation: CASSTIVEQFF.

This clone has ten or more counts. The chain uses TRBV7-8 and TRBJ2-2; tentatively, D is TRBD1 (6 bases). V lost 2 bases to trimming and J lost 7 bases, with 14 bases between them. The CDR3 has 15 amino acids. CDR1 is SGHVS and CDR2 is FQNEAQ in the germline V gene. The DNA of the CDR3 is TGTGCCAGCAGCTTATCTTCGTCCAGGGGCGGGGAGCTGTTTTTT. It is translated as CASSLSSSRGGELFF.

This sequence joins TRBV5-1 and TRBJ1-4, with D uncertain. The germline CDR1 and CDR2 sequences are SGHRS and YFSETQ. The V gene lost 5 bases and the J gene lost 0 bases, with 14 bases spanning the gap. The length of the CDR3 is 16 residues. The DNA for the CDR3 is TGCGCCAGCAGTCTTGGGAGCTCTGCAACTAATGAAAAACTGTTTTTT. Amino acid sequence: CASSLGSSATNEKLFF. Looking up the rest from reference TRBV5-1 and TRBJ1-4 gives the full variable domain: KAGVTQTPRYLIKTRGQQVTLSCSPISGHRSVSWYQQTPGQGLQFLFEYFSETQRNKGNFPGRFSGRQFSNSRSEMNVSTLELGDSALYLCASSLGSSATNEKLFFGSGTQLSVL.

This sequence joins TRBV5-4 and TRBJ2-7; tentatively, D is TRBD1 (6 bases). The germline V gene has CDR1 SGHNT and CDR2 YYREEE (reference sequence). V was cut by 4 bases and J by 0 bases, with 11 bases left in between. The CDR3 runs to 14 residues. CDR3: CASSLPDSSYEQYF. CDR3 coding DNA: TGTGCCAGCAGCCTTCCGGACAGCTCCTACGAGCAGTACTTC. Together with reference TRBV5-4 and TRBJ2-7, the CDR3 gives the full variable domain: ETGVTQSPTHLIKTRGQQVTLRCSSQSGHNTVSWYQQALGQGPQFIFQYYREEENGRGNFPPRFSGLQFPNYSSELNVNALELDDSALYLCASSLPDSSYEQYFGPGTRLTVT.